The rows below give T cell receptor beta chains drawn from one sample of a study of cytomegalovirus exposure and HLA in healthy donors. Produced via immunoSEQ multiplex PCR; TCRdb's table is partial and in-frame only. Among over 150,000 clones, about 80% were seen once, and the ten largest hold more than 5.5%. The material sequenced was PBMCs. The receptors were gathered from a man younger than 45 in good health and CMV-seropositive. The CDR3 runs from the conserved cysteine through the conserved F or W. The D gene is left open where the match is weak. Only some rows state a clone size, as once, few, many or a class for expanded clones.

>-|TRBJ1-6|-|TRBV27
TGTGCCAGCAGGTTATACTTACATTCACCCCTCCACTTT
CASRLYLHSPLHF
>-|TRBJ1-5|few|TRBV27
TGTGCCAGCAGCTTCAGGGGAGCGCATCAGCCCCAGCATTTT
CASSFRGAHQPQHF
>-|TRBJ1-1|-|TRBV9
TGTGCCAGCAGCGTATTGGGGGGAAGTAACACTGAAGCTTTCTTT
CASSVLGGSNTEAFF
>TRBD1|TRBJ1-4|-|TRBV4-3
TGCGCCAGCAGCCAAGTCCTTCCGGCAGGGGGGAATGAAAAACTGTTTTTT
CASSQVLPAGGNEKLFF
>TRBD1|TRBJ1-1|-|TRBV29-1
TGCAGCGGGGACAGACTTGGGAACACTGAAGCTTTCTTT
CSGDRLGNTEAFF
>-|TRBJ2-3|-|TRBV30
TGTGCCTGGAGTTATAGCGACGGCACAGATACGCAGTATTTT
CAWSYSDGTDTQYF
>-|TRBJ2-1|-|TRBV28
TGTGCCAGCAGCACAACATTGGGGGGTGAGCAGTTCTTC
CASSTTLGGEQFF
>TRBD1|TRBJ1-2|-|TRBV7-2
TGTGCCAAGTCTTGGGACAGTAACTATGGCTACACCTTC
CAKSWDSNYGYTF
>-|TRBJ1-2|-|TRBV19
TGTGCCAGTACCCACTCTTCTCGGGGGGCGAACTATGGCTACACCTTC
CASTHSSRGANYGYTF
>TRBD2|TRBJ2-5|-|TRBV9
TGTGCCAGCAGCGTAGCGGCTAGCGGGGGGGCCGAACTCGAGACCCAGTACTTC
CASSVAASGGAELETQYF
>TRBD1|TRBJ1-4|-|TRBV4-1
TGCGCCAGCAGCCAAGATAGGGGACAGGGGGCTACTAATGAAAAACTGTTTTTT
CASSQDRGQGATNEKLFF
>-|TRBJ1-1|-|TRBV11-3
TGTGCCAGCAGCTTAGACAGGGTTGAAGCTTTCTTT
CASSLDRVEAFF
>TRBD1|TRBJ1-2|-|TRBV14
TGTGCCAGCAGCCATAAGACGGGACAGGGGGCCTATGGCTACACCTTC
CASSHKTGQGAYGYTF